The rows below give T cell receptor beta chains drawn from one sample of a study of blood T cell repertoires in COVID-19. TCRdb's table, derived via immunoSEQ multiplex PCR, lists solely in-frame clones and lacks some. The sample has 70,000 to 95,000 clones, more than 75% seen once. The sequenced sample consisted of peripheral blood. These receptors all stem from a woman of 80 years or more with active COVID-19. Each CDR3 is given with its conserved first and last residue. D genes are given only for firm matches. Expanded clones get a size class; other rows say once, few or many, or leave the size out.

d_gene	abundance	j_gene	v_gene	CDR3nt	CDR3aa
TRBD1	-	TRBJ2-7	TRBV5-4	TGTGCCAGCAGCACTACAGGGGGCGGGGGCTACGAGCAGTACTTC	CASSTTGGGGYEQYF
TRBD2	once	TRBJ2-5	TRBV19	TGTGCCAGTACCAGTGAGGTAGCGGGAGGGAAAGAGACCCAGTACTTC	CASTSEVAGGKETQYF
-	-	TRBJ2-7	TRBV5-1	TGCGCCAGCAGCCCTAACCTCGGGGGTCGGTCCTACGAGCAGTACTTC	CASSPNLGGRSYEQYF
-	once	TRBJ1-4	TRBV18	TGTGCCAGCTCACCACCGGCCGGGAACACTAATGAAAAACTGTTTTTT	CASSPPAGNTNEKLFF
TRBD1	-	TRBJ2-4	TRBV5-1	TGCGCCAGCAGCCTAACGACAGGGGGAGAAAACATTCAGTACTTC	CASSLTTGGENIQYF
TRBD2	-	TRBJ2-2	TRBV27	TGTGCCAGCAGTTTTACCGGACTAGCTTGGTACGGGGAGCTGTTTTTT	CASSFTGLAWYGELFF
-	-	TRBJ2-2	TRBV9	TGTGCCAGCAGCGTAGGCGGGACGAACACCGGGGAGCTGTTTTTT	CASSVGGTNTGELFF
TRBD2	-	TRBJ2-3	TRBV4-3	TGCGCCAGCAGCCAAGGCGTAGCGGGAATTTTCGATACGCAGTATTTT	CASSQGVAGIFDTQYF
TRBD2	-	TRBJ2-7	TRBV18	TGTGCCAGCTCACCCGGGACTAGCGGAGCCGGGTACGAGCAGTACTTC	CASSPGTSGAGYEQYF
-	-	TRBJ2-3	TRBV5-1	TGCGCCAGCAGCTTGGATGGCAGGGGTGCAGATACGCAGTATTTT	CASSLDGRGADTQYF
-	-	TRBJ2-2	TRBV18	TGTGCCAGCTCACTATCCTTGGGGGCTAAGGACACCGGGGAGCTGTTTTTT	CASSLSLGAKDTGELFF
-	-	TRBJ1-1	TRBV25-1	TGTGCCAGCAGTGAATTACAGGCCAACACTGAAGCTTTCTTT	CASSELQANTEAFF
-	-	TRBJ2-3	TRBV6-2/TRBV6-3	TGTGCCAGCAGTCTGGGACAAAGCACAGATACGCAGTATTTT	CASSLGQSTDTQYF
TRBD2	-	TRBJ2-1	TRBV18	TGTGCCAGCTCAGCCTCTAGCGGGCGTTTCAATGAGCAGTTCTTC	CASSASSGRFNEQFF
TRBD2	-	TRBJ2-3	TRBV18	TGTGCCAGCTCACCAACTAGCGGAGACACAGATACGCAGTATTTT	CASSPTSGDTDTQYF
TRBD2	-	TRBJ2-4	TRBV4-2	TGTGCCAGCAGCCATCCCGCGGGACTAGCCAAAAACATTCGGTACTTC	CASSHPAGLAKNIRYF
-	once	TRBJ2-1	TRBV6-5	TGTGCCAGCAGTCGAAGCGGATTGTCCTACAATGAGCAGTTCTTC	CASSRSGLSYNEQFF
TRBD2	-	TRBJ2-5	TRBV27	TGTGCCAGCAGTTTTATGGCCTTAGCGGGAGGACAACAAGAGACCCAGTACTTC	CASSFMALAGGQQETQYF
-	-	TRBJ2-7	TRBV2	TGTGCCAGCAGCTTACAGCCTTACGAGCAGTACTTC	CASSLQPYEQYF
TRBD2	few	TRBJ2-7	TRBV15	TGTGCCACCAGCAGAGAAGCGGGAGTGAGAGACGAGCAGTACTTC	CATSREAGVRDEQYF
TRBD1	-	TRBJ1-5	TRBV19	TGTGCCAGTACCCGACAAGGACAGGGGATTCAGCCCCAGCATTTT	CASTRQGQGIQPQHF
-	-	TRBJ2-5	TRBV24-1	TGTGCCACCAGTGCCCACCGAGGACAGCAAGAGACCCAGTACTTC	CATSAHRGQQETQYF
TRBD1	few	TRBJ1-2	TRBV4-2	TGTGCCAGCAGCCAGATTAACCGGGACAGGGACTATGGCTACACCTTC	CASSQINRDRDYGYTF
-	once	TRBJ1-2	TRBV28	TGTGCCAGCAGTTCTAGAGTTTATGGCTACACCTTC	CASSSRVYGYTF
-	-	TRBJ2-3	TRBV19	TGTGCCAGTCAGACAGCCTTTAGCACAGATACGCAGTATTTT	CASQTAFSTDTQYF
-	-	TRBJ2-2	TRBV24-1	TGTGCCACCAGTGGCGTTCAGGGCGGGGAGCTGTTTTTT	CATSGVQGGELFF
-	-	TRBJ2-1	TRBV3-1/TRBV3-2	TGTGCCAGCAGCCAGGGGCAGGCTTCCTACAATGAGCAGTTCTTC	CASSQGQASYNEQFF
TRBD2	-	TRBJ2-1	TRBV11-2	TGTGCCAGCAGCACAGGACTAGCGGGTAAAAATGAGCAGTTCTTC	CASSTGLAGKNEQFF
-	-	TRBJ2-3	TRBV19	TGTGCCAGTACGTCATTCGTCGAGGGTCGCCCAGATACGCAGTATTTT	CASTSFVEGRPDTQYF
-	once	TRBJ2-3	TRBV7-2	TGTGCCAGCAGCCTGAGACGGGTTAGCACAGATACGCAGTATTTT	CASSLRRVSTDTQYF
-	-	TRBJ2-2	TRBV7-9	TGTGCCAGCAGCCTCTCCGGAGGCGGGGAGCTGTTTTTT	CASSLSGGGELFF
-	-	TRBJ1-1	TRBV7-2	TGTGCCAGCAGCTTGGGGGCGGTCGTGAACACTGAAGCTTTCTTT	CASSLGAVVNTEAFF
-	-	TRBJ2-5	TRBV3-1/TRBV3-2	TGTGCCAGCAGCCAGGGGGTAGGCAGGGGAGCTCTAGAGACCCAGTACTTC	CASSQGVGRGALETQYF
-	-	TRBJ1-2	TRBV24-1	TGTGCCACCAGTGACCCGGGAAAGAAGGATGGCTACACCTTC	CATSDPGKKDGYTF
TRBD1	-	TRBJ1-6	TRBV28	TGTGCCAGCAGTTCGGGACAGGTTTATTCACCCCTCCACTTT	CASSSGQVYSPLHF
TRBD1	-	TRBJ2-1	TRBV5-4	TGTGCCAGCAGCTTTGGACAGGGCGGGCAGTTCTTC	CASSFGQGGQFF
-	-	TRBJ2-7	TRBV28	TGTGCCAGCACCCCAAGGAGGGCCTACGAGCAGTACTTC	CASTPRRAYEQYF
TRBD1	-	TRBJ2-1	TRBV6-5	TGTGCCAGCAGCCGGGGACAGGGTTACAATGAGCAGTTCTTC	CASSRGQGYNEQFF
TRBD2	-	TRBJ2-5	TRBV3-1/TRBV3-2	TGTGCCAGCAGCCCCTGGACTAGCGGGACCCAAGAGACCCAGTACTTC	CASSPWTSGTQETQYF
-	-	TRBJ1-5	TRBV27	TGTGCCAGCAGTTTATGGGGGCAGCCCTATAGCAATCAGCCCCAGCATTTT	CASSLWGQPYSNQPQHF
TRBD2	once	TRBJ2-1	TRBV28	TGTGCCAGCAGTTTATGGGGGACTAGCGGGACCAATGAGCAGTTCTTC	CASSLWGTSGTNEQFF
TRBD2	-	TRBJ2-1	TRBV18	TGTGCCAGCTCACCCTGGGGACTAGCGGGGGGAAATGAGCAGTTCTTC	CASSPWGLAGGNEQFF
TRBD2	-	TRBJ2-7	TRBV9	TGTGCCAGCAGCGTAGGTGGGAGGGGCTACGAGCAGTACTTC	CASSVGGRGYEQYF
TRBD2	-	TRBJ2-1	TRBV4-2	TGTGCCAGCAGCCAGGGGACTAGCGGGAGTGCCCACAATGAGCAGTTCTTC	CASSQGTSGSAHNEQFF
TRBD2	once	TRBJ2-1	TRBV5-6	TGTGCCAGCAGCAGGAGCGGGAGCCTCGGCCTACAGTTCTTC	CASSRSGSLGLQFF
-	-	TRBJ1-2	TRBV6-6	TGTGCCAGCAGGGCAGGGGCCCTGGATGGCTACACCTTC	CASRAGALDGYTF
TRBD2	few	TRBJ2-1	TRBV11-2	TGTGCCAGCAGCACGGGGACTAGCGGCAACAATGAGCAGTTCTTC	CASSTGTSGNNEQFF
TRBD2	-	TRBJ2-3	TRBV5-6	TGTGCCAGCAGCCCCAGCGGGAAGGGCACAGATACGCAGTATTTT	CASSPSGKGTDTQYF
TRBD1	-	TRBJ1-2	TRBV7-3	TGTGCCAGCAGCTCCCAGGGACAGGGCTATGGCTACACCTTC	CASSSQGQGYGYTF
TRBD1	-	TRBJ2-7	TRBV2	TGTGCCAGCAGTAAACGACAGGGGTACGAGCAGTACTTC	CASSKRQGYEQYF
TRBD1	-	TRBJ2-7	TRBV6-5	TGTGCCAGCAGGCTACAGGGGACCTCCTACGAGCAGTACTTC	CASRLQGTSYEQYF
-	-	TRBJ1-5	TRBV18	TGTGCCAGCTCACCATTGGGGACGGGGGGTCAGCCCCAGCATTTT	CASSPLGTGGQPQHF
TRBD2	-	TRBJ2-7	TRBV5-6	TGTGCCAGCAGCTTGGGGTTAGCGGGGCCCTGGGGCGAGCAGTACTTC	CASSLGLAGPWGEQYF
-	-	TRBJ1-1	TRBV3-1/TRBV3-2	TGTGCCAGCAGCCAAGATTGGCGGGTATTCGACACTGAAGCTTTCTTT	CASSQDWRVFDTEAFF
-	-	TRBJ2-1	TRBV5-6	TGTGCCAGCAGCTCCCGGAGCTCCTACAATGAGCAGTTCTTC	CASSSRSSYNEQFF